The entry below gives a single TCR beta chain sequence along with its context. The sample originates from a study of blood T cell repertoires in COVID-19. The overall study: Samples representing acute and convalescent COVID-19 were sourced from the United States, Italy and Spain. Sources were T cells, B-cell-depleted T cells, or PBMCs; the material itself was cDNA or gDNA.

In the source study's methods: Cell counts per sample came from amplifying reference gene primers. Repertoires were generated with immunoSEQ multiplex PCR, while TCRdb's copy carries only in-frame clones and drops some. The DNA gave D and trimming, while V, J and clone size come from that table. The sample consists of 200,000 to 250,000 clones, more than 75% of them appearing once. Followed over time, Seattle patients had been enrolled while infection was active. Germline lookup yields CDR1 SGHTA and CDR2 FQGNSA. The CDR3 covers 14 residues. V was shortened by 5 bases and J by 2 bases, with 10 bases between the two germline ends.

The sequenced sample was peripheral blood. This clonotype originated in a woman in her sixties or seventies with COVID-19, enrolled during active disease. The chain employs TRBV7-2 and TRBJ1-5, with a weak D call TRBD1 (6 bases). The chain's CDR3 is CASSPGQRNQPQHF. DNA for the CDR3: TGTGCCAGCAGCCCCGGACAGCGCAATCAGCCCCAGCATTTT.